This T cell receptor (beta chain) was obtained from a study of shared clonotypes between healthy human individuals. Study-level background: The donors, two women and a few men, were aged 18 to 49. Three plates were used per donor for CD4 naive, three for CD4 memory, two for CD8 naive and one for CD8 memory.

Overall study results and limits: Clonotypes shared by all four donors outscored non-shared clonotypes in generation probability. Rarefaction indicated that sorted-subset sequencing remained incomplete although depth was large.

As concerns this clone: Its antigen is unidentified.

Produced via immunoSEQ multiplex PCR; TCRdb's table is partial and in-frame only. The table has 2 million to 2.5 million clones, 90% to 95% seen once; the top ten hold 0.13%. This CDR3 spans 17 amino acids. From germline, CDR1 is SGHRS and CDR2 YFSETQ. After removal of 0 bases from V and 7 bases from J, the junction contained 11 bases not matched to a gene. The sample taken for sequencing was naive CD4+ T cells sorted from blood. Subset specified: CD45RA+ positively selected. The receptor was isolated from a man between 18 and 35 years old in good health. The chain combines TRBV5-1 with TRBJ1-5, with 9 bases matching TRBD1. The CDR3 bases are TGCGCCAGCAGCTTGGTCCCCACACGGACAGGGGACCAGCCCCAGCATTTT. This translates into CASSLVPTRTGDQPQHF. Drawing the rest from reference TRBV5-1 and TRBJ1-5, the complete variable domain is KAGVTQTPRYLIKTRGQQVTLSCSPISGHRSVSWYQQTPGQGLQFLFEYFSETQRNKGNFPGRFSGRQFSNSRSEMNVSTLELGDSALYLCASSLVPTRTGDQPQHFGDGTRLSIL.